A single sample is the source of the 3 T cell receptor beta chains below, sequenced in a study of T cell responses to AZD1222 COVID-19 vaccine. Here immunoSEQ multiplex PCR was the method, and the copy in TCRdb shows in-frame clones only, minus some. The repertoire holds 120,000 or so clones, 80% to 95% seen once, with 4.4% in the top ten. The sequencing here drew on peripheral blood, taken on day 0 of MenACWY control vaccination. All receptors derive from an adult in good health.

This clone appeared a single time. The chain couples TRBV7-2 to TRBJ2-3, with TRBD1 as a possible D gene (5 bases). The CDR3 is made up of 15 amino acids. Germline values: CDR1 SGHTA, CDR2 FQGNSA. The V end lost 1 base, the J end lost 1 base, and 9 bases lay between the germline ends. As DNA, the CDR3 is TGTGCCAGCAGCTTAGACCTCAGGGGCACAGATACGCAGTATTTT. It codes for CASSLDLRGTDTQYF.

This sequence joins TRBV29-1 and TRBJ2-3; 9 positions match TRBD2. With 8 bases clipped from V and 4 bases from J, the junction kept 10 bases outside the gene matches. Germline V gene sequence: CDR1 SQVTM, CDR2 ANQGSEA. There are 14 residues in the CDR3. In DNA, the CDR3 is TGCAGCTCCTCTGATGGACTAGCGCCAGATACGCAGTATTTT. The encoded protein is CSSSDGLAPDTQYF.

The chain uses TRBV27 and TRBJ1-6; possibly TRBD1 for D (6 bases). V lost 1 base and J 9 bases, leaving 10 bases between the germline ends. The germline CDR1 and CDR2 sequences are MNHEY and SMNVEV (reference sequence). This CDR3 has 14 residues. The CDR3 DNA reads as TGTGCCAGCAGTTTATACAGGGATGCTTCACCCCTCCACTTT. As protein: CASSLYRDASPLHF.